This T cell receptor (beta chain) was identified in a study of glioma-infiltrating T cells. Study findings and constraints: Non-neoplastic patients had below-expected tissue-blood divergence, while all gliomas exceeded expectation. Tissue and blood shared very few CDR3 sequences.

This clonotype was seen repeatedly, ten times or more. Its antigen is still unknown. The iRepertoire nested amplicon-rescue multiplex PCR amplified TCR alpha and beta CDR3s from RNA. Input was about 100-450 ng of tissue mRNA or PBMC total RNA. Each CDR3 protein gets one entry after TCRdb re-called the multiplex PCR reads with MiXCR. The top ten hold approximately 6.7% of the sample, which has over 70,000 distinct CDR3 sequences, 23% seen once. Sequences were obtained from glioma tissue, nonneoplastic brain tissue, or PBMCs (not recorded which). The receptor was derived from a human donor with low-grade glioma or glioblastoma, undergoing nonglioma brain surgery, or in good health (not recorded which).

The CDR3, as DNA: TGTGCCAGCACTCCTAGAGGGCACCCTGTTAGCACAGATACGCAGTATTTT. Its translation: CASTPRGHPVSTDTQYF. V gene TRBV12-3 or TRBV12-4 combines with J gene TRBJ2-3; TRBD2 might be the D (5 bases). The CDR3 is 17 residues long. Trimming took off 7 bases at V and 0 bases at J, with 20 bases between the two ends.